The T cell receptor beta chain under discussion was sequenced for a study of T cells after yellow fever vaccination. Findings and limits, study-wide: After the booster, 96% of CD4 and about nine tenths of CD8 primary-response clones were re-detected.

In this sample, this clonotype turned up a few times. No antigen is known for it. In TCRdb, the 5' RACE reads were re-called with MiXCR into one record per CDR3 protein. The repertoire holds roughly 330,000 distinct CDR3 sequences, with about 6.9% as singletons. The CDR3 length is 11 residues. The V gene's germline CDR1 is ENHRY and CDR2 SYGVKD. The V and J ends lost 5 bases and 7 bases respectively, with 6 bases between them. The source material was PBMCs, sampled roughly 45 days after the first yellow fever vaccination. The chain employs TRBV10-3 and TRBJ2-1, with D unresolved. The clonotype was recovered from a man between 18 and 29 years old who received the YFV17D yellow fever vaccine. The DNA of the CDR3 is TGTGCCATCAGTTCCTCGAATGAGCAGTTCTTC. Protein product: CAISSSNEQFF.